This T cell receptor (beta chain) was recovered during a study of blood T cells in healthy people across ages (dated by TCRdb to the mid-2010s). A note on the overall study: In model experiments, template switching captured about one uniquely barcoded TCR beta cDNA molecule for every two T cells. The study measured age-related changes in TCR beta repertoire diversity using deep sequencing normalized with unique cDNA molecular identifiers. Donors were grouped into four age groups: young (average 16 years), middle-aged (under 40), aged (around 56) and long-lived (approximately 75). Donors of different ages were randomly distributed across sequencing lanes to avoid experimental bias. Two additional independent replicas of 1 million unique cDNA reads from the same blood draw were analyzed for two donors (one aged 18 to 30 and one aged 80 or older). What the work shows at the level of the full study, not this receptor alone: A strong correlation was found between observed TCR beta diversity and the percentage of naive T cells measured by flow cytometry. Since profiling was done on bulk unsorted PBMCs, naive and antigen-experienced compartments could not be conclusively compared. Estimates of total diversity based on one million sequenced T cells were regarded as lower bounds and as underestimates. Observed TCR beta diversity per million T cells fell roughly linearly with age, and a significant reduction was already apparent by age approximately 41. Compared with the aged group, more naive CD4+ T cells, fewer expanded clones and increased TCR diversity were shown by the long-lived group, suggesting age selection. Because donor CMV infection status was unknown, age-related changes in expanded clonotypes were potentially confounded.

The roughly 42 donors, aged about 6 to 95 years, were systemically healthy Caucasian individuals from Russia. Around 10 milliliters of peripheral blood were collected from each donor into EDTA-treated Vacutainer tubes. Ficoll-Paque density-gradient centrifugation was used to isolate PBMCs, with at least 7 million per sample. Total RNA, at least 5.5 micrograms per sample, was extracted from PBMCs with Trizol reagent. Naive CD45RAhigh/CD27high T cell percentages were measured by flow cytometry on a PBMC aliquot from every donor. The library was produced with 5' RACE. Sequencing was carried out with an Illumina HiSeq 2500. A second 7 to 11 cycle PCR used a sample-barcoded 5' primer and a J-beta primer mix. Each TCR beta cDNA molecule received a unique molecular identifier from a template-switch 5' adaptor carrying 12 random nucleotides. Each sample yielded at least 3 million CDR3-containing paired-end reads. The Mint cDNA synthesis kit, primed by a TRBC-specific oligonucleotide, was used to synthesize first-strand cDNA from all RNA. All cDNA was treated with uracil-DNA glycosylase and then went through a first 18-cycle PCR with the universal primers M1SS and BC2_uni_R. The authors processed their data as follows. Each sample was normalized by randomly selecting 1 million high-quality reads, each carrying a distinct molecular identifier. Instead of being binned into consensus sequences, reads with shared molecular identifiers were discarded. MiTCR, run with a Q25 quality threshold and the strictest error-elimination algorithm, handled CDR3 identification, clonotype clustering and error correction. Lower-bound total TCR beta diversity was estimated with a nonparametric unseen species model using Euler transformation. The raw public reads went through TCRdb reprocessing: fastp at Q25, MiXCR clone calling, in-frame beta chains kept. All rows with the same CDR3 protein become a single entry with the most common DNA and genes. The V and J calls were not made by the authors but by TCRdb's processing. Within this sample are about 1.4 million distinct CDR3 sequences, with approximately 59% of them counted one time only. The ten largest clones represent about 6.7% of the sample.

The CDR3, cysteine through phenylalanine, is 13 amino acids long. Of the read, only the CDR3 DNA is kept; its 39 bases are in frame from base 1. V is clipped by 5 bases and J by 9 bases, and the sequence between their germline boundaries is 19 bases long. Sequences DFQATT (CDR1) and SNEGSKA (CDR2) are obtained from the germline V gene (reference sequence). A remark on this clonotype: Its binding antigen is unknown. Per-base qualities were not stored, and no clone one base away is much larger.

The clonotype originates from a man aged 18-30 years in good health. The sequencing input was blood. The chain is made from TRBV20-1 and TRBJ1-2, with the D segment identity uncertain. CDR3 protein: CSAPSLAPTSYTF. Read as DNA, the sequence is TGCAGTGCTCCTTCGTTAGCCCCAACCAGCTACACCTTC.